This T cell receptor (beta chain) was sequenced for a study of T cell responses to AZD1222 COVID-19 vaccine. There are a few counts of this clone. The CDR3 is made up of 16 amino acids. Deletions cut 1 base from V and 2 bases from J, with 12 bases between. Germline CDR1 is MGHRA and CDR2 is YSYEKL. Sequencing was performed with immunoSEQ multiplex PCR; in TCRdb, only in-frame clones are kept and a portion is missing. The top ten hold 2.5% to 3.5% of the sample, which has approximately 150,000 clones, about nine tenths seen once. The chain carries TRBV4-1 and TRBJ2-1; no clear D. Sequenced here: peripheral blood, sampled on day 0 of AZD1222 vaccination. The receptor was isolated from an adult in good health. CDR3 amino acids: CASSQATTGTYNEQFF. The CDR3 DNA reads TGCGCCAGCAGCCAAGCTACGACGGGCACCTACAATGAGCAGTTCTTC.